This T cell receptor beta chain is from a study of human T cells and chemical hapten exposure. The study's findings and limits: It should be noted that donors had alopecia, so their immune response may differ from healthy people's. PT1 expanded TCR numbers rose with patch test score.

In the source study's methods: Between about 20,000 and 690,600 TCRs appeared in each sample, and the median stood at about 100,000. MiXCR was run by TCRdb on the RACE reads, yielding one entry per CDR3 protein. The V and J calls and clone size come from TCRdb's table, not from the authors' own analysis. The repertoire holds about 380,000 distinct CDR3 sequences, with approximately 5.1% as singletons. Time point of the sample: pre-sensitization, week 0. Noted treatment: therapeutic diphenylcyclopropenone sensitization with weekly scalp DPC. The starting material, unfractionated whole blood, was used for total RNA extraction. The CDR3 has 15 residues. The V segment lost 2 bases and the J segment 2 bases; nucleotides outside the gene matches: 4. Germline lookup yields CDR1 SGHTA and CDR2 FQGNSA. This clonotype was detected many times. Its antigen remains unidentified.

The clonotype was recovered from a woman aged 50 to 60 with alopecia areata. Some clones in this sample may be carry-over from other donors' samples. This specimen was whole blood, taken in connection with sensitization to the hapten diphenylcyclopropenone (DPC). V gene TRBV7-2 combines with J gene TRBJ2-3, with 7 bases fitting TRBD1. The CDR3 region has the DNA TGTGCCAGCAGCTTAAGGGGGCGGGTCACAGATACGCAGTATTTT. Amino acids: CASSLRGRVTDTQYF.